The following is a TCR beta chain sequence with its context. These data come from a study of shared clonotypes between healthy human individuals. Profiled with immunoSEQ multiplex PCR; TCRdb holds only in-frame clones, not every one. The data contain 980,000 or so clones, around three quarters of them singletons. The CDR3 has 13 residues. V dropped 3 bases and J dropped 6 bases, with 10 bases sitting between them. Germline CDR1 and CDR2: KGHSH and LQKENI. The V call is TRBV18, the J call TRBJ2-3; D assignment may be TRBD1 or TRBD2 (6 bases each). Material for sequencing was memory CD4+ T cells sorted from blood. The subset was: CD45RA-negative fraction. The TCR originated in a man aged 18-30 years in good health. For the CDR3, the DNA is TGTGCCAGCTCACCCCCCGGGGGCGATACGCAGTATTTT. Translating gives CASSPPGGDTQYF.